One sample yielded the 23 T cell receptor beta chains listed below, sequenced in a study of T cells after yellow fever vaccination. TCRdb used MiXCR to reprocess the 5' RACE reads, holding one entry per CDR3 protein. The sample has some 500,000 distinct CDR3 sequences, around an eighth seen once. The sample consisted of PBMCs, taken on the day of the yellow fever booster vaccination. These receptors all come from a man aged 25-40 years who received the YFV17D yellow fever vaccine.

As DNA, the CDR3 is TGTGCCAGCAGTTACGCGAAACTAGCGGGGGGACTCTACAATGAGCAGTTCTTC. The encoded protein is CASSYAKLAGGLYNEQFF. The chain has TRBV6-2 or TRBV6-3 and TRBJ2-1; 12 bases are shared with TRBD2. This CDR3 has 18 residues. The V gene end was trimmed by 2 bases and the J gene end by 3 bases; junction bases not matched to a gene: 8. CDR1 is MNHEY, CDR2 SVGEGT, per germline.

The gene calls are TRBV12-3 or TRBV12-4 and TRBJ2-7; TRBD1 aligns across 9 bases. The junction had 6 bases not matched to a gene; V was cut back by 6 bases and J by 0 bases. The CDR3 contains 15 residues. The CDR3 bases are TGTGCCAGCAGGACAGGACAGGGGAGCTCCTACGAGCAGTACTTC. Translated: CASRTGQGSSYEQYF.

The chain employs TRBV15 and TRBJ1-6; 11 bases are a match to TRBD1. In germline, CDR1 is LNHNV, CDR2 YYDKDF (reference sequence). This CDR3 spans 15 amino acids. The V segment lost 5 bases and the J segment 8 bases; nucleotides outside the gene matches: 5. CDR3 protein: CATSEDRGLYSPLHF. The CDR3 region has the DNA TGTGCCACCAGCGAGGACAGGGGGCTATATTCACCCCTCCACTTT.

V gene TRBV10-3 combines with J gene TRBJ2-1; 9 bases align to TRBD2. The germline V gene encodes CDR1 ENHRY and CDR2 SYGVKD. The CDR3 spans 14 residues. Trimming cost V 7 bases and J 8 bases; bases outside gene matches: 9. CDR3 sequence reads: CAITSGSGSDEQFF. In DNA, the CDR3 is TGTGCCATCACCTCGGGTAGCGGGAGCGATGAGCAGTTCTTC.

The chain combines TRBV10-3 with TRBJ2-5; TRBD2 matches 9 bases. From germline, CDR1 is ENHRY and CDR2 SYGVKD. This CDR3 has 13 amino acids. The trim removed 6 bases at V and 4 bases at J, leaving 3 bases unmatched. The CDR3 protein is CAIRPLAGETQYF. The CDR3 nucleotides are TGTGCCATCAGGCCACTAGCGGGAGAGACCCAGTACTTC.

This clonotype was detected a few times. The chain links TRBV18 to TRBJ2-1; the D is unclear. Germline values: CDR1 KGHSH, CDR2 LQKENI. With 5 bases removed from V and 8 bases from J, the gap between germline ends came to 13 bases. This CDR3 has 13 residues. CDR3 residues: CASSSRREDEQFF. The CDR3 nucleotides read TGTGCCAGCTCATCGAGACGTGAGGATGAGCAGTTCTTC.

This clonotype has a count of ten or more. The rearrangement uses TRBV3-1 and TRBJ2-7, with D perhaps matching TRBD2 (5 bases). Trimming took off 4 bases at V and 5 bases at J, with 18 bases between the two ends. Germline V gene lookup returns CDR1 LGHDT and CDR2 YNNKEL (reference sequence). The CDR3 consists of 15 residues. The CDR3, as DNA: TGTGCCAGCAGCCCCCCGGGCCCCAGGAGGAACGAGCAGTACTTC. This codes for CASSPPGPRRNEQYF.

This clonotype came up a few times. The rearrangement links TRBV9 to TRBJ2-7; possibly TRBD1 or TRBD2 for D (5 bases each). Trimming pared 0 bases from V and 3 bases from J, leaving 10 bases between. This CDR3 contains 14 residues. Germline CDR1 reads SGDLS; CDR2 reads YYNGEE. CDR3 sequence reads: CASSVAEGFYEQYF. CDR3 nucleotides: TGTGCCAGCAGCGTAGCCGAGGGGTTCTACGAGCAGTACTTC.

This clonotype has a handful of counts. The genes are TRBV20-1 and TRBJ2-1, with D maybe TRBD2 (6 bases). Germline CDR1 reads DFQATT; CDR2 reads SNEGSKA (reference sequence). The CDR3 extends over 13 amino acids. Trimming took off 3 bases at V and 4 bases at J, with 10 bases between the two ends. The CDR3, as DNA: TGCAGTGCTAGCGGGACTGGATACAATGAGCAGTTCTTC. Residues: CSASGTGYNEQFF.

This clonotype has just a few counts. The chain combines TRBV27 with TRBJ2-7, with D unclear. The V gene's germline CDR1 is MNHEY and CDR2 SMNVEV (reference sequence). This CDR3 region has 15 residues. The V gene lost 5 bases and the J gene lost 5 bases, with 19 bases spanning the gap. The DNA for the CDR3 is TGTGCCAGCAGTAGCTTACATGGGGTTCAGGACGAGCAGTACTTC. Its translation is CASSSLHGVQDEQYF.

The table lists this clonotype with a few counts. The DNA for the CDR3 is TGCAGTGCTAGAGATATGGTTTCCTACGAGCAGTACTTC. Translation gives CSARDMVSYEQYF. The chain uses TRBV20-1 and TRBJ2-7, with D unclear. V lost 0 bases and J 1 base, leaving 7 bases between the germline ends. The CDR3 extends over 13 amino acids. CDR1 is DFQATT and CDR2 is SNEGSKA in the germline V gene (reference sequence).

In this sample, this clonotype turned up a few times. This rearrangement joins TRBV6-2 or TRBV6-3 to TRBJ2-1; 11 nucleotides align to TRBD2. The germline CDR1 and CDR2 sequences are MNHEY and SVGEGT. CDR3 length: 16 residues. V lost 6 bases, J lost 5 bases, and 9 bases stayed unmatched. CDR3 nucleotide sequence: TGTGCCAGCAGGGCCCCAGGGACTAGCGGACACAATGAGCAGTTCTTC. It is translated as CASRAPGTSGHNEQFF.

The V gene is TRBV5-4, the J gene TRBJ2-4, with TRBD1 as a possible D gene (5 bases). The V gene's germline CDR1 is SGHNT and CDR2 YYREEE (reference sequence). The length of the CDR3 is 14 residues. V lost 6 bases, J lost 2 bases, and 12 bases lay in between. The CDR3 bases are TGTGCCAGCACACTGCAGGGTTCCAAAAACATTCAGTACTTC. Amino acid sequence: CASTLQGSKNIQYF. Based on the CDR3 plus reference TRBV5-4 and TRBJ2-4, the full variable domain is ETGVTQSPTHLIKTRGQQVTLRCSSQSGHNTVSWYQQALGQGPQFIFQYYREEENGRGNFPPRFSGLQFPNYSSELNVNALELDDSALYLCASTLQGSKNIQYFGAGTRLSVL.

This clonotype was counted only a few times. The CDR3 sequence is CSALEPETQYF. The CDR3 DNA reads TGCAGTGCTCTAGAACCCGAGACCCAGTACTTC. The chain couples TRBV20-1 to TRBJ2-5; no firm D call. Germline lookup yields CDR1 DFQATT and CDR2 SNEGSKA (reference sequence). The CDR3 runs 11 residues. The V end lost 5 bases, the J end lost 5 bases, and 9 bases lay between the germline ends.

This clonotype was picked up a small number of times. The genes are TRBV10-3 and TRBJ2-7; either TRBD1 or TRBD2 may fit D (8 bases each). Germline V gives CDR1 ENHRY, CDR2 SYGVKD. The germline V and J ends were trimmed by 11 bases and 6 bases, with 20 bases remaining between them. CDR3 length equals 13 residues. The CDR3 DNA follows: TGTGCCCTCGGGGGGGGACAGGCGGGCGAGCAGTACTTC. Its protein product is CALGGGQAGEQYF.

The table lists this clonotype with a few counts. For the CDR3, the DNA is TGTGCCAGCAGCCGGGACAGCCCGAACACCGGGGAGCTGTTTTTT. Amino acid sequence: CASSRDSPNTGELFF. The rearrangement uses TRBV7-2 and TRBJ2-2, with 7 bases aligning to TRBD1. Trimming removed 5 bases from V and 0 bases from J; junction bases left unmatched: 3. This CDR3 has 15 amino acids. Germline CDR1 is SGHTA and CDR2 is FQGNSA.

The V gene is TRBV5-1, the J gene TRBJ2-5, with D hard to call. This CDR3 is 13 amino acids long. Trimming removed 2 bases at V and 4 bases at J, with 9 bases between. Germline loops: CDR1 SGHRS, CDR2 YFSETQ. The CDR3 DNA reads TGCGCCAGCAGCTTAGGATATATAGAGACCCAGTACTTC. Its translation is CASSLGYIETQYF. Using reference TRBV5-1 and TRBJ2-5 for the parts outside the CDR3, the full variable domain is KAGVTQTPRYLIKTRGQQVTLSCSPISGHRSVSWYQQTPGQGLQFLFEYFSETQRNKGNFPGRFSGRQFSNSRSEMNVSTLELGDSALYLCASSLGYIETQYFGPGTRLLVL.

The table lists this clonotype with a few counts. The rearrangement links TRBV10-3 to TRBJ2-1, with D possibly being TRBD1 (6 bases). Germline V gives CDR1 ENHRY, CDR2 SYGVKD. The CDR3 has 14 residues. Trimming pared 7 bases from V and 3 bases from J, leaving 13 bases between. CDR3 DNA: TGTGCCATCACCCCGGGACACCTCTACAATGAGCAGTTCTTC. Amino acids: CAITPGHLYNEQFF.

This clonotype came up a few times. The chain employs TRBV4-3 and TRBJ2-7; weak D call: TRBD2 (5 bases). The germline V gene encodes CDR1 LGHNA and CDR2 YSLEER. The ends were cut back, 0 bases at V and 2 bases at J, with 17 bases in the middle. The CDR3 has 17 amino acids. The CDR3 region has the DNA TGCGCCAGCAGCCAAGATTTCAGTCGGGGTTACCCCTACGAGCAGTACTTC. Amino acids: CASSQDFSRGYPYEQYF.

CDR3 amino acids: CASSPPGSGVRLYNEQFF. The CDR3 DNA follows: TGTGCCAGCTCCCCCCCTGGGTCCGGGGTAAGACTATACAATGAGCAGTTCTTC. The V gene is TRBV18, the J gene TRBJ2-1, with TRBD2 as a possible D gene (5 bases). Germline CDR1 is KGHSH and CDR2 is LQKENI. The CDR3 is made up of 18 amino acids. V was shortened by 6 bases and J by 4 bases, with 25 bases between the two germline ends.

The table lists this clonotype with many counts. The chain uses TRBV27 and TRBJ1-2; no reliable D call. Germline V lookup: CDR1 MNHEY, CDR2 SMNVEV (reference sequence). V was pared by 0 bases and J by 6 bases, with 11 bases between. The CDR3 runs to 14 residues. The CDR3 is CASSLSSRDDGYTF. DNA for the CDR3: TGTGCCAGCAGTTTATCTAGCAGAGACGATGGCTACACCTTC.

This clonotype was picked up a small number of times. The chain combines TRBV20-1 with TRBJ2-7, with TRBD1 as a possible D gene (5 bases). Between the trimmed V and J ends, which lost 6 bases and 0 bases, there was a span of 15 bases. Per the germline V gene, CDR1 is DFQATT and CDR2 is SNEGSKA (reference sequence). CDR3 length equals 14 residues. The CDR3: CSAQTVGSSYEQYF. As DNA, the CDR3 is TGCAGTGCACAGACAGTCGGTAGCTCCTACGAGCAGTACTTC.

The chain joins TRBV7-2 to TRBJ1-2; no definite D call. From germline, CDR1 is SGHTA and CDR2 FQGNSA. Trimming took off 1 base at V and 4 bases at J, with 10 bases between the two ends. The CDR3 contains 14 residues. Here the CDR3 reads CASSLVVSLYGYTF. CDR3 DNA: TGTGCCAGCAGCTTAGTGGTCAGCCTCTATGGCTACACCTTC.